A selection of T cell receptor beta chains follows, all from one sample in a study of T cell changes during pregnancy in multiple sclerosis. The protocol was immunoSEQ multiplex PCR, while the TCRdb copy is restricted to in-frame clones and leaves out a portion. The sample includes roughly 110,000 clones, roughly 89% of them seen just once. The material was peripheral blood, obtained before pregnancy. The source of these receptors is a female donor with multiple sclerosis, enrolled in a pregnancy study. CDR3s include the opening cysteine and the closing phenylalanine or tryptophan. Each record gives: V gene, J gene, D gene, CDR3 protein. A D gene is named only where the DNA matches it firmly.

TRBV7-9	TRBJ1-2	TRBD1	CASSSTRDRTNYGYTF
TRBV28	TRBJ2-7	TRBD1	CASSLMGQVEQYF
TRBV27	TRBJ2-1	.	CASSSQGEGEQFF
TRBV27	TRBJ1-6	.	CASSHQGSYNSPLHF
TRBV10-3	TRBJ2-5	.	CAISEPVEYQETQYF
TRBV29-1	TRBJ1-1	.	CSVEVQGLVKTEAFF
TRBV28	TRBJ2-4	.	CASSFGVDLAKNIQYF
TRBV18	TRBJ2-7	.	CASSPRPGSPFSYEQYF
TRBV12-1	TRBJ1-1	.	CASSWGQGRTLGTEAFF
TRBV5-4	TRBJ1-2	.	CASSLQEGGYTF
TRBV7-9	TRBJ1-4	TRBD1	CASRPGQGASNEKLFF